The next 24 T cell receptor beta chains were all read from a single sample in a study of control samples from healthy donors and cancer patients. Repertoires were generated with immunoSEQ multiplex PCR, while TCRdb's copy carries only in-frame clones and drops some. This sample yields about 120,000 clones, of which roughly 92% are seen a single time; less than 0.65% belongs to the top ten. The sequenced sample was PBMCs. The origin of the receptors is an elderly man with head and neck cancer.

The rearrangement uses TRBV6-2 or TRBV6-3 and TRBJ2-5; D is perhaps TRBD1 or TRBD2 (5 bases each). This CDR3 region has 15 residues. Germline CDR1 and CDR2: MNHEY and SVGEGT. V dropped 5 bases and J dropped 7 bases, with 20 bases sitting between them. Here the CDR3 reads CASSQPGTLGWTQYF. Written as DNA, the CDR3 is TGTGCCAGCAGTCAACCCGGGACCCTCGGTTGGACCCAGTACTTC.

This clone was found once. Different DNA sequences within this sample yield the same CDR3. CDR3 amino acids: CASSLSGGRRIRYF. Written as DNA, the CDR3 is TGTGCCAGCAGTTTATCGGGAGGACGACGGATACGGTACTTC. The J gene is TRBJ2-7, the V gene TRBV5-4, with 7 bases fitting TRBD2. Unmatched junction bases numbered 17, after V lost 5 bases and J lost 12 bases. The germline V gene has CDR1 SGHNT and CDR2 YYREEE (reference sequence). CDR3 length: 14 amino acids.

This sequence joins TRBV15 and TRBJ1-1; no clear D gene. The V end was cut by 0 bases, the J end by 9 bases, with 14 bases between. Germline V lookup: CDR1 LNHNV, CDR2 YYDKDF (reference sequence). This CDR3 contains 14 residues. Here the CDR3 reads CATSREVTGRKAFF. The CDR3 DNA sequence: TGTGCCACCAGCAGAGAGGTCACGGGCAGGAAAGCTTTCTTT.

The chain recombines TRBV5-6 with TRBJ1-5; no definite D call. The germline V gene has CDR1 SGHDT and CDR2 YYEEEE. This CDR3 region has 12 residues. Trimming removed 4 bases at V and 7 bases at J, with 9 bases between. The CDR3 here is CASSRLEQPQHF. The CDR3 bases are TGTGCCAGCAGCCGGTTGGAACAGCCCCAGCATTTT.

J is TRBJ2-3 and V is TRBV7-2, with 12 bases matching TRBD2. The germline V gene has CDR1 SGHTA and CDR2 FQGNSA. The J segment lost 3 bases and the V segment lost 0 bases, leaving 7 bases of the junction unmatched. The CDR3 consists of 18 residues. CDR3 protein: CASSLAGLAGGPTDTQYF. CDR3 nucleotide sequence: TGTGCCAGCAGCTTAGCTGGTCTAGCGGGAGGGCCAACAGATACGCAGTATTTT.

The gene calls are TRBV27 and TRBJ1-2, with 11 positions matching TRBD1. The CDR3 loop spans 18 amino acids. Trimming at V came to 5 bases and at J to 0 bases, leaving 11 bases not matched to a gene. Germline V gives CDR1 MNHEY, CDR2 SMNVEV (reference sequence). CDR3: CASSRKTGTGGTNYGYTF. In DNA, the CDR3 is TGTGCCAGCAGTCGCAAGACCGGGACAGGGGGTACTAACTATGGCTACACCTTC.

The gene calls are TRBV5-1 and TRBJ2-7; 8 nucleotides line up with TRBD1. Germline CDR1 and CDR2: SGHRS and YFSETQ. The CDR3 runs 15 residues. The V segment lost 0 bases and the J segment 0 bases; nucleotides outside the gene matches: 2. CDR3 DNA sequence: TGCGCCAGCAGCTTGGTGGGACAGGTCTCCTACGAGCAGTACTTC. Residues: CASSLVGQVSYEQYF. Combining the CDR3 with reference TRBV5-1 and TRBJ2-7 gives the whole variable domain KAGVTQTPRYLIKTRGQQVTLSCSPISGHRSVSWYQQTPGQGLQFLFEYFSETQRNKGNFPGRFSGRQFSNSRSEMNVSTLELGDSALYLCASSLVGQVSYEQYFGPGTRLTVT.

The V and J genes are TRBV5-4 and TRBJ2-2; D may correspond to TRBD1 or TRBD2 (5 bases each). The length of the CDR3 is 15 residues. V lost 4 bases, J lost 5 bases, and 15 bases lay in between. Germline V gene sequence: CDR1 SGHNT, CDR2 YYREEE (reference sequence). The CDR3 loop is CASSPGTDGTGELFF. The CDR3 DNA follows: TGTGCCAGCAGCCCGGGGACGGACGGGACCGGGGAGCTGTTTTTT.

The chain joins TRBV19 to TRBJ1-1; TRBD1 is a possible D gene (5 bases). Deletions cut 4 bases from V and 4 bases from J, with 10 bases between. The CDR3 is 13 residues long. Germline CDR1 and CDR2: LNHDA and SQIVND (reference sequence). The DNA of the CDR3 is TGTGCCAGTAGTAGGGGCTGGGGCACTGAAGCTTTCTTT. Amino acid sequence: CASSRGWGTEAFF.

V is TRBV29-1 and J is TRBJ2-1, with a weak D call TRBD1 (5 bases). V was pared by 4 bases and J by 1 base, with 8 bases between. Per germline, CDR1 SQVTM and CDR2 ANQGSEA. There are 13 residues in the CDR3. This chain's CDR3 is CSVAQGSYNEQFF. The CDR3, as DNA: TGCAGCGTTGCCCAGGGTTCCTACAATGAGCAGTTCTTC.

CDR3 amino acids: CSASILAEAFF. The CDR3 DNA sequence: TGCAGTGCTAGTATTCTTGCTGAAGCTTTCTTT. V gene TRBV20-1 combines with J gene TRBJ1-1; D gene ambiguous. Germline CDR1 reads DFQATT; CDR2 reads SNEGSKA (reference sequence). Trimming removed 3 bases from V and 6 bases from J, with 8 bases in between. CDR3 length: 11 amino acids.

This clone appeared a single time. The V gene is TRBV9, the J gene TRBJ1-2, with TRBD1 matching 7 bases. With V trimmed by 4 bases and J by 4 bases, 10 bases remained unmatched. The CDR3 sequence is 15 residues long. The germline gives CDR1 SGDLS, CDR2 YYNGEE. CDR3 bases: TGTGCCAGCAGCCTAACGACAGGGAAAGGCTATGGCTACACCTTC. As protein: CASSLTTGKGYGYTF.

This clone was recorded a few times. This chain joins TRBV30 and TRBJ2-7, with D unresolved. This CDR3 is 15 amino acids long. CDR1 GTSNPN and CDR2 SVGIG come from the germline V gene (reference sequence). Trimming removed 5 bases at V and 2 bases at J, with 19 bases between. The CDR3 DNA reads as TGTGCCTGGGATGACCGCGAGAAATGGACCTACGAGCAGTACTTC. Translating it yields CAWDDREKWTYEQYF.

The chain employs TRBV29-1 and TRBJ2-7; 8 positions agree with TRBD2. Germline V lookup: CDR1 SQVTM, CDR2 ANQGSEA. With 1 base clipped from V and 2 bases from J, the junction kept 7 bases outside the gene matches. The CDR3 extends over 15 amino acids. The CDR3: CSVEAPAGVAYEQYF. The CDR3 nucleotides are TGCAGCGTTGAAGCTCCAGCGGGAGTCGCCTACGAGCAGTACTTC.

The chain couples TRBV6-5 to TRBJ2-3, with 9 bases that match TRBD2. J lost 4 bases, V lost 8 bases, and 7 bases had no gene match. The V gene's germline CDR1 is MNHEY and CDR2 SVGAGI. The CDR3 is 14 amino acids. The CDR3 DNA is TGTGCCAGCTATAGCGGCGGGAGGGCAGATACGCAGTATTTT. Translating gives CASYSGGRADTQYF.

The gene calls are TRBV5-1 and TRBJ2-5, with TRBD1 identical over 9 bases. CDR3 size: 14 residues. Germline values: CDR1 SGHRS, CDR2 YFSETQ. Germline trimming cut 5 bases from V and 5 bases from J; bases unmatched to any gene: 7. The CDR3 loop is CASRKGQGQETQYF. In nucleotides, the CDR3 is TGCGCCAGCAGAAAGGGACAGGGTCAGGAGACCCAGTACTTC.

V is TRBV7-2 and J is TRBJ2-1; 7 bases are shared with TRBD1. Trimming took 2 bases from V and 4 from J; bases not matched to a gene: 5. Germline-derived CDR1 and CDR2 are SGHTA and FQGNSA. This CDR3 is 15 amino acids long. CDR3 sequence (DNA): TGTGCCAGCAGCTTAAGGGACAGAACATACAATGAGCAGTTCTTC. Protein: CASSLRDRTYNEQFF.

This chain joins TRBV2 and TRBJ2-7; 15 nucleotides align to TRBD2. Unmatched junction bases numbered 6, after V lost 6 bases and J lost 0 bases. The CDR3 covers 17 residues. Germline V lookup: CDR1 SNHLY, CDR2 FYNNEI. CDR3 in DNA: TGTGCCAGCAGGGGACTAGCGGGGGGCCGTAGCTCCTACGAGCAGTACTTC. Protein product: CASRGLAGGRSSYEQYF.

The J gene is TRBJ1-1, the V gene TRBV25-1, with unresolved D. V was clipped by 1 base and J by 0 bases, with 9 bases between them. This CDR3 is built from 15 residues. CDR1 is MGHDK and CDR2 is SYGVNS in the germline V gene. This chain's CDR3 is CASSELRQMNTEAFF. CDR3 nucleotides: TGTGCCAGCAGTGAATTGCGGCAGATGAACACTGAAGCTTTCTTT.

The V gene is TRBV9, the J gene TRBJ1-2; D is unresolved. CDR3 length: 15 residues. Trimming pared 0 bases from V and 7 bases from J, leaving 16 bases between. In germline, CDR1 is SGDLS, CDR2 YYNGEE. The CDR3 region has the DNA TGTGCCAGCAGCGTAGGTGGCAGTCCCCTAAGTGGCTACACCTTC. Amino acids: CASSVGGSPLSGYTF. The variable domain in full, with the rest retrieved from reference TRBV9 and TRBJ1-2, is DSGVTQTPKHLITATGQRVTLRCSPRSGDLSVYWYQQSLDQGLQFLIQYYNGEERAKGNILERFSAQQFPDLHSELNLSSLELGDSALYFCASSVGGSPLSGYTFGSGTRLTVV.

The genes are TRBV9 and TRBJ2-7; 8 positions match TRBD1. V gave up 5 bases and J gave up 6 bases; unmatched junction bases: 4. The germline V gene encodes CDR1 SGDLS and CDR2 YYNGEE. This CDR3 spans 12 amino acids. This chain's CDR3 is CASRGQGPEQYF. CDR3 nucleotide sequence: TGTGCCAGCAGAGGACAGGGCCCCGAGCAGTACTTC.

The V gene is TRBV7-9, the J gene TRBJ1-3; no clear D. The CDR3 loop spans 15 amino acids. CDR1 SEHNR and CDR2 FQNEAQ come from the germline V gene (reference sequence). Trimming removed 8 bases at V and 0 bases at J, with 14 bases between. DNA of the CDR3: TGTGCCAGCCCGGAGGGTTCTAACTCTGGAAACACCATATATTTT. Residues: CASPEGSNSGNTIYF.

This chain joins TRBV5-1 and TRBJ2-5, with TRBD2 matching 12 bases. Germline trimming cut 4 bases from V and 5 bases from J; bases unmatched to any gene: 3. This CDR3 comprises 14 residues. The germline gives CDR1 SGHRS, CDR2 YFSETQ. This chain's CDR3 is CASSPSGGAETQYF. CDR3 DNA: TGCGCCAGCAGCCCTAGCGGGGGGGCGGAGACCCAGTACTTC.

The CDR3 region has the DNA TGTGCCAGCAGTTATCGGGACAGCCGAATCCTGAACACTGAAGCTTTCTTT. Its protein product is CASSYRDSRILNTEAFF. This chain joins TRBV6-2 or TRBV6-3 and TRBJ1-1, with 7 bases aligning to TRBD1. The CDR3 is 17 amino acids. Germline CDR1 MNHEY, CDR2 SVGEGT. The J segment lost 0 bases and the V segment lost 3 bases, leaving 10 bases of the junction unmatched.